The clone carrying this T cell receptor (beta chain) was picked up a small number of times. As originally analysed: Reference gene primer amplification gave estimated nucleated cell counts. Repertoires were generated with immunoSEQ multiplex PCR, while TCRdb's copy carries only in-frame clones and drops some. The V and J calls and clone size are taken from that table; D and trimming were inferred from the DNA. The sample records 75,000 to 90,000 clones, about 90% being singletons. It was during active infection that Seattle patients were enrolled and then longitudinally followed. The data are from a study of blood T cell repertoires in COVID-19. The overall study: Spain, Italy and the United States supplied samples that represented acute and convalescent COVID-19. Sample material is recorded as cDNA or gDNA derived from T cells, B-cell-depleted T cells, or PBMCs.

The CDR3 runs 14 residues. V lost 4 bases and J lost 5; bases outside the gene matches: 7. Germline-derived CDR1 and CDR2 are MNHEY and SVGAGI. The TCR sequence derives from a man aged 18-30 years with COVID-19, enrolled during active disease. V is TRBV6-5 and J is TRBJ1-1; 7 nucleotides agree with TRBD1. Material: peripheral blood. The CDR3 loop reads CASSFRGSRTEAFF. The CDR3 nucleotides are TGTGCCAGCAGTTTCAGGGGGTCAAGGACTGAAGCTTTCTTT.